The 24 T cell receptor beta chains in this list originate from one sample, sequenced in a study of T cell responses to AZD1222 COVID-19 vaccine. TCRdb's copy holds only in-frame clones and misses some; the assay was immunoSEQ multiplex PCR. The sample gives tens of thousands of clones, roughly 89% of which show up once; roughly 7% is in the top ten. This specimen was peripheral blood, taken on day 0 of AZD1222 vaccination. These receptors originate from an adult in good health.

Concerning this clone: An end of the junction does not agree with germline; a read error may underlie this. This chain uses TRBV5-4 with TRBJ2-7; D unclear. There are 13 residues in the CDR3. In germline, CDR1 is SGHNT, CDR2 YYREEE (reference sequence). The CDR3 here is CASTLENYNEQYF. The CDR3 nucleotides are TGTGCCAGCACCTTGGAGAACTATAACGAGCAGTACTTC.

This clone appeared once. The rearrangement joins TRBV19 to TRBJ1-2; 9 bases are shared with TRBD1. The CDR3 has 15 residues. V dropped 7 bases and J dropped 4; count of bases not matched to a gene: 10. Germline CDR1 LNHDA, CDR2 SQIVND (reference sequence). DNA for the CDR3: TGTGCCAGTATGGGGACAGGGCACCTCATCTATGGCTACACCTTC. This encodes CASMGTGHLIYGYTF.

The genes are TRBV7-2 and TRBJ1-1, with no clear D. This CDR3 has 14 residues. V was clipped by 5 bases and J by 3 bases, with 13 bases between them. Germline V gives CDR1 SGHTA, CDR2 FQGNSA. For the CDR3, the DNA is TGTGCCAGCAGCATATCGTCGGGTGACACTGAAGCTTTCTTT. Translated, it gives CASSISSGDTEAFF.

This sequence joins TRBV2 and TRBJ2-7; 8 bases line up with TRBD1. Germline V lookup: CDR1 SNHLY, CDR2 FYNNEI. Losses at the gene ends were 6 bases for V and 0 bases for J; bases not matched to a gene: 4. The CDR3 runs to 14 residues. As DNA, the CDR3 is TGTGCCAGCAGCGTGGGACAGGCCTCCTACGAGCAGTACTTC. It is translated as CASSVGQASYEQYF. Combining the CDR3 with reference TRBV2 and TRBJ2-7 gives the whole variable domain EPEVTQTPSHQVTQMGQEVILRCVPISNHLYFYWYRQILGQKVEFLVSFYNNEISEKSEIFDDQFSVERPDGSNFTLKIRSTKLEDSAMYFCASSVGQASYEQYFGPGTRLTVT.

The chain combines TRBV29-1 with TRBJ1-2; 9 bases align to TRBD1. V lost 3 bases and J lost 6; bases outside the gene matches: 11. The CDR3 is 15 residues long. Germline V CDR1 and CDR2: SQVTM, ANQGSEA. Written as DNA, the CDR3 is TGCAGCGTTGACCCTAATGCACAGGGGGCGAATGGCTACACCTTC. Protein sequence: CSVDPNAQGANGYTF. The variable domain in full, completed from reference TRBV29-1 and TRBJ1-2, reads SAVISQKPSRDICQRGTSLTIQCQVDSQVTMMFWYRQQPGQSLTLIATANQGSEATYESGFVIDKFPISRPNLTFSTLTVSNMSPEDSSIYLCSVDPNAQGANGYTFGSGTRLTVV.

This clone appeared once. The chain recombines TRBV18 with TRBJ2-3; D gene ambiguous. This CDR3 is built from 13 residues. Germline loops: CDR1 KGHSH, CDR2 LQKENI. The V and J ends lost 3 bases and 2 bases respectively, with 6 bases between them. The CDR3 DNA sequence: TGTGCCAGCTCACCGCAGAACACAGATACGCAGTATTTT. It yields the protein CASSPQNTDTQYF.

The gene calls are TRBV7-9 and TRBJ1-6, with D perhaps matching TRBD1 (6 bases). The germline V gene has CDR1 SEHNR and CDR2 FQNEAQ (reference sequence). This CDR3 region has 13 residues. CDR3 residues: CVSRGTDNSPLHF. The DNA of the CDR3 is TGTGTCTCTAGGGGGACGGATAATTCACCCCTCCACTTT.

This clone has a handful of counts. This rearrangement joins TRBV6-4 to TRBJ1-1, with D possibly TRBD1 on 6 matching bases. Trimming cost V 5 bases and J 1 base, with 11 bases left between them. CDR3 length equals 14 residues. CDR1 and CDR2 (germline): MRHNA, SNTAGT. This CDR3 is CASSSGEANTEAFF. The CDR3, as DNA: TGTGCCAGCAGTTCAGGGGAGGCGAACACTGAAGCTTTCTTT.

Here the CDR3 DNA reads TGTGCCAGCAGCTTAGGGCAGGTGGGAAGGGCTGAAGCTTTCTTT. Protein sequence: CASSLGQVGRAEAFF. This chain joins TRBV11-2 and TRBJ1-1, with no clear D. Looked up from germline, CDR1 is SGHAT and CDR2 is FQNNGV. V lost 1 base and J 6 bases, leaving 15 bases between the germline ends. The CDR3 is 15 amino acids.

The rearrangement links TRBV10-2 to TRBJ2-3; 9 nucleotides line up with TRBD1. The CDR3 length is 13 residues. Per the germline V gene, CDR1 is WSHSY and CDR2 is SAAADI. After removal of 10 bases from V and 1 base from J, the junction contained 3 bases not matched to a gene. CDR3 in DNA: TGCGCCACCCGGGACAGGGGCACAGATACGCAGTATTTT. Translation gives CATRDRGTDTQYF.

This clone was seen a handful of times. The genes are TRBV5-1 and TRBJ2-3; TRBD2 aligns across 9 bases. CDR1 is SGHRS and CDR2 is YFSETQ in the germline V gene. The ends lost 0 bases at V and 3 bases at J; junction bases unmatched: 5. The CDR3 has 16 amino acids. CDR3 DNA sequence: TGCGCCAGCAGCTTGGGTGCGGGGGGGCGAACAGATACGCAGTATTTT. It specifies CASSLGAGGRTDTQYF.

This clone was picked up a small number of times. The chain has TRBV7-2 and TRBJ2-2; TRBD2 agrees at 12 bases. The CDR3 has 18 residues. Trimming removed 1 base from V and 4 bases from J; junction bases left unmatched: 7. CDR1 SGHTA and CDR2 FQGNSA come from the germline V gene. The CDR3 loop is CASSLGLAGVKGTGELFF. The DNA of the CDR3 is TGTGCCAGCAGCTTAGGACTAGCGGGAGTCAAAGGCACCGGGGAGCTGTTTTTT.

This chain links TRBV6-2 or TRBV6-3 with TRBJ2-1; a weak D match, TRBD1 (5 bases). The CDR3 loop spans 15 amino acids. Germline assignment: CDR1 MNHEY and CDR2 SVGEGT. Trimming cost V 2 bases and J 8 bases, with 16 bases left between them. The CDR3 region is CASSYNNRYSDEQFF. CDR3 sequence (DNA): TGTGCCAGCAGTTACAATAACAGGTATTCGGATGAGCAGTTCTTC.

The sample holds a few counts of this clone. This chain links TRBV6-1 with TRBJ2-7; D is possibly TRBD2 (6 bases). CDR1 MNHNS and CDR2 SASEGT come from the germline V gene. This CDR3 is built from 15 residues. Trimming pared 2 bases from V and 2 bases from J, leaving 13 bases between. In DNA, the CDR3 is TGTGCCAGCAGTGAATCGGAGGGATCGGCCTACGAGCAGTACTTC. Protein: CASSESEGSAYEQYF.

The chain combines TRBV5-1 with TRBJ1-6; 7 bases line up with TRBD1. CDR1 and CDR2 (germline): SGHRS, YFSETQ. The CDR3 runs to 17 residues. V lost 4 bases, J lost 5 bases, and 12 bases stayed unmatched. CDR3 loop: CASSQRSQGGNNSPLHF. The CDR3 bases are TGCGCCAGCAGCCAAAGAAGCCAGGGGGGGAATAATTCACCCCTCCACTTT.

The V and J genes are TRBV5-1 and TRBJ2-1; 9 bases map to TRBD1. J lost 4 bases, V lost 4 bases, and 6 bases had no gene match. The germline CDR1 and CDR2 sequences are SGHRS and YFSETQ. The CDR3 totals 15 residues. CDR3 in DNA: TGCGCCAGCAGCCTCGGACAGGGGAGATACAATGAGCAGTTCTTC. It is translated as CASSLGQGRYNEQFF.

The CDR3 here is CASSLNTGANYGYTF. In DNA, the CDR3 is TGTGCCAGTAGTCTAAACACTGGAGCTAACTATGGCTACACCTTC. The chain recombines TRBV19 with TRBJ1-2; D is unclear. Germline lookup yields CDR1 LNHDA and CDR2 SQIVND (reference sequence). V was pared by 5 bases and J by 0 bases, with 13 bases between. The CDR3 spans 15 residues.

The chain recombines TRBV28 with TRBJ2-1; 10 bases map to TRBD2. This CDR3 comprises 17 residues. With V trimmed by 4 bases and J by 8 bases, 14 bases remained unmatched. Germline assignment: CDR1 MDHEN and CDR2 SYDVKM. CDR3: CASSSHSAASGRHEQFF. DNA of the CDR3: TGTGCCAGCAGTTCACATTCGGCGGCTAGCGGGAGACATGAGCAGTTCTTC.

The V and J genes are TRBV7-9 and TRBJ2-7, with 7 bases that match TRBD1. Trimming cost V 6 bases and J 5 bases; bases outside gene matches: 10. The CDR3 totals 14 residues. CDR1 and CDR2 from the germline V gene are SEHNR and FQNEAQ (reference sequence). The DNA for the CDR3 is TGTGCCAGCAGTCAATTGGGACAGAACCACGAGCAGTACTTC. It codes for CASSQLGQNHEQYF.

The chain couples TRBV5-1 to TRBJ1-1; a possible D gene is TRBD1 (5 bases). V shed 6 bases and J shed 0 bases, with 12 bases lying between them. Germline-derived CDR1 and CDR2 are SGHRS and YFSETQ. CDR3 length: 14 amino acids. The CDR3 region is CASTNWGVNTEAFF. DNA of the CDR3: TGCGCCAGCACCAATTGGGGGGTGAACACTGAAGCTTTCTTT.

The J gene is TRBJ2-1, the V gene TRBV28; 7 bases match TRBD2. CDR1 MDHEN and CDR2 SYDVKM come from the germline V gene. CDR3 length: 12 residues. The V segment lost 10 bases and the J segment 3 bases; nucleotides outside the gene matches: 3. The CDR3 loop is CATGGIYNEQFF. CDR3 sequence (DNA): TGTGCCACCGGGGGGATCTACAATGAGCAGTTCTTC.

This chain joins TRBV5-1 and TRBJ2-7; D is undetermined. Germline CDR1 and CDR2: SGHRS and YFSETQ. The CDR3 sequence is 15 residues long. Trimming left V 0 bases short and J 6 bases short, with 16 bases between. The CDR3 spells CASSLGSLPRGEQYF. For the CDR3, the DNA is TGCGCCAGCAGCTTGGGTTCTCTCCCTCGTGGCGAGCAGTACTTC.

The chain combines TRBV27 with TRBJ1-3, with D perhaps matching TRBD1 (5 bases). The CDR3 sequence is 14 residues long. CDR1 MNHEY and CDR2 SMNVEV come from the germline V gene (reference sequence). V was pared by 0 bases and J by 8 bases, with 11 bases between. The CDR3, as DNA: TGTGCCAGCAGTTTATCGGGGGGTAGTGACACCATATATTTT. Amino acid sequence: CASSLSGGSDTIYF.

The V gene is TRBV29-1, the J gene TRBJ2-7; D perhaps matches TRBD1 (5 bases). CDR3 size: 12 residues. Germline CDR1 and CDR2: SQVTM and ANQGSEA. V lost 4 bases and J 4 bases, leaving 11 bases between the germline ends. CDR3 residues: CSVATEVYEQYF. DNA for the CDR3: TGCAGCGTTGCGACAGAAGTATACGAGCAGTACTTC.